This T cell receptor (beta chain) came from a study of T cells in Graves' hyperthyroidism and ophthalmopathy. The overall study: At initial diagnosis, before any treatment had begun, peripheral blood was obtained.

What was amplified from RNA transcripts were TCR beta CDR3 regions. TCR CDR3 regions were first amplified by RT-PCR with HTBI primers. TCRdb reprocessed the multiplex PCR reads via MiXCR and lists one record per CDR3 protein. The repertoire consists of approximately 400,000 distinct CDR3 sequences, with 15% to 20% occurring once and the leading ten covering roughly 3.5%. Germline CDR1 and CDR2: SGHRS and YFSETQ. The CDR3 extends over 13 amino acids. Trimming took off 4 bases at V and 1 base at J, with 8 bases between the two ends. The patients, who ranged from 18 to 65 in age, presented with newly diagnosed hyperthyroidism lasting under 2 months. Diagnostic decisions used clinical symptoms, serum thyroxine and TRAb, thyroid ultrasound and orbital computed tomography. Each 10 ml fresh peripheral blood draw supplied the PBMCs. This clonotype was picked up many times.

Source material: blood. V gene TRBV5-1 combines with J gene TRBJ1-1; D remains ambiguous. The origin of this receptor is a woman under 30 with Graves' hyperthyroidism. The CDR3 protein is CASSQAKNTEAFF. The CDR3 DNA follows: TGCGCCAGCAGCCAAGCTAAGAACACTGAAGCTTTCTTT.